This TCR beta chain was documented in a study of T and B cells in COVID-19 patients. Study information: Peripheral blood came from COVID-19 patients with active infection or after recovery.

Each TRB amplification used about 220-500 ng of genomic DNA from blood. This clonotype was seen ten or more times. BIOMED2 TRB-A/B primer pools were used in multiplex TRB PCR. TCRdb reanalysed the multiplex PCR reads using MiXCR and keeps one entry per CDR3 protein. The table shows approximately 17,000 distinct CDR3 sequences, with 25% to 35% occurring only once. Looked up from germline, CDR1 is MNHNS and CDR2 is SASEGT. This CDR3 has 16 residues. V was shortened by 7 bases and J by 4 bases, with 19 bases between the two germline ends. This clonotype was obtained from a human donor who had recovered from COVID-19. The sequenced material came from blood. The chain joins TRBV6-1 to TRBJ2-2, with D possibly being TRBD2 (7 bases). The chain's CDR3 is CASTAGRGHVTGELFF. The CDR3 DNA is TGTGCCAGCACGGCTGGGCGGGGGCATGTCACCGGGGAGCTGTTTTTT.